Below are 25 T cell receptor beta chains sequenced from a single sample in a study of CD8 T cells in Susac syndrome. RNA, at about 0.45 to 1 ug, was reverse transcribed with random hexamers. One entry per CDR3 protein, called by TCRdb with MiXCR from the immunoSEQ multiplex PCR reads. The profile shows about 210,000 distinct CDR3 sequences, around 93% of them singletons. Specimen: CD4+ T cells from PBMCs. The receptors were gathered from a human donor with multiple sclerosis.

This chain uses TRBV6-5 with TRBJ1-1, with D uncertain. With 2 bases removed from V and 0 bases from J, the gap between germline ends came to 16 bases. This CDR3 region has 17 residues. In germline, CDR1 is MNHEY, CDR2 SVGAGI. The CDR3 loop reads CASSYGSVGFMNTEAFF. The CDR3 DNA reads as TGTGCCAGCAGTTACGGGTCCGTGGGATTCATGAACACTGAAGCTTTCTTT.

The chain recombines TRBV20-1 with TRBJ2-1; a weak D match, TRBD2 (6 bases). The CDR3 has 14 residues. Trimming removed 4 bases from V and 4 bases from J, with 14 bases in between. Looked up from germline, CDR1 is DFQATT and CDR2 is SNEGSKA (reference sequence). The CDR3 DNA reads TGCAGTGCTAAGGGCCTGACTAGTTACAATGAGCAGTTCTTC. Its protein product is CSAKGLTSYNEQFF.

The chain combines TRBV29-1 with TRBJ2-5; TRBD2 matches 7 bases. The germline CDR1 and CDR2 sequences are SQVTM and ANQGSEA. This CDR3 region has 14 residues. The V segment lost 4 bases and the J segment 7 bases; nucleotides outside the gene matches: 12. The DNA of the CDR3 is TGCAGCGTTGGGGGGGGGAACCCCCCGGGGACCCAGTACTTC. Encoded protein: CSVGGGNPPGTQYF.

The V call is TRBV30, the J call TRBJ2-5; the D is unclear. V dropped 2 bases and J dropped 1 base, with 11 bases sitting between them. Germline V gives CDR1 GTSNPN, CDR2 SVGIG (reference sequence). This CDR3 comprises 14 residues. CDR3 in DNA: TGTGCCTGGAGTCGTTATCCCAGCCAAGAGACCCAGTACTTC. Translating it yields CAWSRYPSQETQYF.

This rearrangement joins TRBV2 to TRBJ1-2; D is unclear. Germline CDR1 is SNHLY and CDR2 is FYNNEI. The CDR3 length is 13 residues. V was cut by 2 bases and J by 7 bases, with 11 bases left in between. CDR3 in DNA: TGTGCCAGCAGTGAAATTCAGCTTGGTGGCTACACCTTC. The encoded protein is CASSEIQLGGYTF.

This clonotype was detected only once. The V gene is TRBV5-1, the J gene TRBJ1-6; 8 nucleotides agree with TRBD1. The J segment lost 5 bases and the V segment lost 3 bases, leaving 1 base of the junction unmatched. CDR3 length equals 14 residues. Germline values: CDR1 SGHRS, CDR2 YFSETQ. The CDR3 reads CASSSQGDNSPLHF. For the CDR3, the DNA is TGCGCCAGCAGCTCACAGGGGGATAATTCACCCCTCCACTTT.

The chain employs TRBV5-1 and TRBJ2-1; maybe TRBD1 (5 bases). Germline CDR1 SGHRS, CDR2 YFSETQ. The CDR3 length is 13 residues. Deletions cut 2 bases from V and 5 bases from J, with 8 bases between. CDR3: CASSFDRNNEQFF. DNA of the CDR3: TGCGCCAGCAGCTTTGACAGAAACAATGAGCAGTTCTTC. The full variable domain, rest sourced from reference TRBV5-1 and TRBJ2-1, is KAGVTQTPRYLIKTRGQQVTLSCSPISGHRSVSWYQQTPGQGLQFLFEYFSETQRNKGNFPGRFSGRQFSNSRSEMNVSTLELGDSALYLCASSFDRNNEQFFGPGTRLTVL.

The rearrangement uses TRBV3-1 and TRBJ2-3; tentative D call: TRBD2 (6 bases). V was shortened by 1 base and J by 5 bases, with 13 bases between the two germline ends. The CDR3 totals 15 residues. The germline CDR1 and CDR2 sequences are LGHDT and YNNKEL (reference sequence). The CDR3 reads CASSQVGLNLDTQYF. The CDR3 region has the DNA TGTGCCAGCAGCCAAGTTGGACTAAATTTAGATACGCAGTATTTT.

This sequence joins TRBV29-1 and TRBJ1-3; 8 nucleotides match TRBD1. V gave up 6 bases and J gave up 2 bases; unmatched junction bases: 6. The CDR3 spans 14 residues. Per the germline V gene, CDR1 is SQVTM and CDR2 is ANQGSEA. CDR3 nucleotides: TGCAGCGTGTCCGGGACAGGTCCTGGAAACACCATATATTTT. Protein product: CSVSGTGPGNTIYF.

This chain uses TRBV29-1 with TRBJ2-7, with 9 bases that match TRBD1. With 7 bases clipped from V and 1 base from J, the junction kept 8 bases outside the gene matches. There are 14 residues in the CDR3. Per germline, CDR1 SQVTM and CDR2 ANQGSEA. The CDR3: CSAAPGQGSYEQYF. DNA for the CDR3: TGCAGCGCAGCTCCGGGACAGGGATCCTACGAGCAGTACTTC.

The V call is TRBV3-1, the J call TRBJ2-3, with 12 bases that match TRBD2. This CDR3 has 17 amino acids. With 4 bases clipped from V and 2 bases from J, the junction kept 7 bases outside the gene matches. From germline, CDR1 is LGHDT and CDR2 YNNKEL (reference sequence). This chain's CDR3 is CASSPPGLAGLTDTQYF. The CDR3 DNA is TGTGCCAGCAGCCCCCCCGGACTAGCGGGGCTCACAGATACGCAGTATTTT.

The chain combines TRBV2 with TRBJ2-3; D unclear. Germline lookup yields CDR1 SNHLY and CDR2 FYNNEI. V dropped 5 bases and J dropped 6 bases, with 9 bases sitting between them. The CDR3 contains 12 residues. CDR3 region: CASSQVDDTQYF. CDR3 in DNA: TGTGCCAGCAGTCAGGTCGACGATACGCAGTATTTT.

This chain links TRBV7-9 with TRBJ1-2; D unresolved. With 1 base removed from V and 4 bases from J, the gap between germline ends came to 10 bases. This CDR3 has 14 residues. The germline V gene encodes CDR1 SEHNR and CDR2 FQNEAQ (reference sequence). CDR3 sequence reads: CASSLGDGLYGYTF. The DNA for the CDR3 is TGTGCCAGCAGCTTAGGTGACGGCCTCTATGGCTACACCTTC.

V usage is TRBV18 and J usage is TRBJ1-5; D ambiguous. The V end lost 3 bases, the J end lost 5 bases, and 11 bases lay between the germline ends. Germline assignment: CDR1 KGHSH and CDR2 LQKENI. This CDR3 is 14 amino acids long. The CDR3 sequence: CASSPVEFDQPQHF. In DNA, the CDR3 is TGTGCCAGCTCACCGGTAGAGTTCGATCAGCCCCAGCATTTT.

DNA for the CDR3: TGTGCCAGCAGTCCGACCTTGGACAATGAGCAGTTCTTC. Amino acids: CASSPTLDNEQFF. V gene TRBV9 combines with J gene TRBJ2-1; D call uncertain. The CDR3 extends over 13 amino acids. Germline CDR1 is SGDLS and CDR2 is YYNGEE. The V end was cut by 5 bases, the J end by 5 bases, with 11 bases between.

CDR3 residues: CASSLATGSNTGELFF. The CDR3 coding sequence is TGCGCCAGCAGCTTGGCGACAGGGTCGAACACCGGGGAGCTGTTTTTT. The rearrangement uses TRBV5-1 and TRBJ2-2, with 7 bases matching TRBD1. CDR1 is SGHRS, CDR2 YFSETQ, per germline. The length of the CDR3 is 16 residues. The V and J ends lost 0 bases and 0 bases, in that order; junction bases with no gene match: 2.

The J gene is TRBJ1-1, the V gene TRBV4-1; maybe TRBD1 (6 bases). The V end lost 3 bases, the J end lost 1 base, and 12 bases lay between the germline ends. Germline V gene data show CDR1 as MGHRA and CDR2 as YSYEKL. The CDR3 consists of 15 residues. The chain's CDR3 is CASSHNEQGNTEAFF. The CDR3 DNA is TGCGCCAGCAGCCACAATGAACAGGGGAACACTGAAGCTTTCTTT.

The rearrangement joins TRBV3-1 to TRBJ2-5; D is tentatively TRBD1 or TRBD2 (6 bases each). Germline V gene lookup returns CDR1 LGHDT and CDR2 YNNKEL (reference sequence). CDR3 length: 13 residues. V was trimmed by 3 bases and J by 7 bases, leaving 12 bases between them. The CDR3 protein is CASSQGGHGTQYF. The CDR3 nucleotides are TGTGCCAGCAGCCAGGGGGGCCACGGGACCCAGTACTTC.

The CDR3 DNA reads as TGTGCCAGCAGTTCGAACTTGAATACGCAGTATTTT. Translating gives CASSSNLNTQYF. This rearrangement joins TRBV27 to TRBJ2-3; no reliable D call. CDR1 and CDR2 (germline): MNHEY, SMNVEV (reference sequence). The CDR3 contains 12 residues. V lost 4 bases, J lost 7 bases, and 9 bases lay in between.

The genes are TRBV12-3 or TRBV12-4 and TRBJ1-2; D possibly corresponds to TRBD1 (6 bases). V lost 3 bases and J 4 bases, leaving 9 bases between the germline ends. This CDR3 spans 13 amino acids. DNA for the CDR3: TGTGCCAGCAGTTTGGGGGGCACCTATGGCTACACCTTC. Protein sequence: CASSLGGTYGYTF.

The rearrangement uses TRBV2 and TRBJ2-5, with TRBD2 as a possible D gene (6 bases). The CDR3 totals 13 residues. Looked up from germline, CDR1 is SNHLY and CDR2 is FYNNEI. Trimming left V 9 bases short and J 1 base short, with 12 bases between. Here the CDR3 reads CASFRDFQETQYF. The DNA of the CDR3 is TGTGCCAGTTTCCGGGACTTCCAAGAGACCCAGTACTTC.

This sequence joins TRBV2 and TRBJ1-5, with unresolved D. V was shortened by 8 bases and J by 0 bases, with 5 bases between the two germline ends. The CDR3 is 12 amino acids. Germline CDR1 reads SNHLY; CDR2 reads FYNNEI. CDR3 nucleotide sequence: TGTGCCAGCGGGGATAGCAATCAGCCCCAGCATTTT. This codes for CASGDSNQPQHF.

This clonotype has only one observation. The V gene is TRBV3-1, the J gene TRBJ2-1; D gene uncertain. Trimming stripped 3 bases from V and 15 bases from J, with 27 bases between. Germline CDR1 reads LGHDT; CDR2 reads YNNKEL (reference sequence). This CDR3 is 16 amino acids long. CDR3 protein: CASSHIVVSPGVSPFF. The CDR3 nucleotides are TGTGCCAGCAGCCATATCGTTGTAAGCCCTGGCGTGTCGCCGTTCTTC.

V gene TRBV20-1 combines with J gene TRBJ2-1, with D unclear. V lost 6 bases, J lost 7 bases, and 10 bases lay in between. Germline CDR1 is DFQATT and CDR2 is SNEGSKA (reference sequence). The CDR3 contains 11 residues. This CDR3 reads CSAFFGNEQFF. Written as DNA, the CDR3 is TGCAGTGCATTTTTCGGGAATGAGCAGTTCTTC.

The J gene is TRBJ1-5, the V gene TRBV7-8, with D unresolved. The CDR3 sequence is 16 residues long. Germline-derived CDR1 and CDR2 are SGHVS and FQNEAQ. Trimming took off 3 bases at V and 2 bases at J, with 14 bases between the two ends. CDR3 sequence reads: CASSFFIGGRNQPQHF. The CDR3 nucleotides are TGTGCCAGCAGCTTTTTCATTGGCGGTCGCAATCAGCCCCAGCATTTT.